These 28 T cell receptor beta chains share one sample of origin, sequenced in a study of T cells after somatic rescue of genetic block. Clones were sequenced by immunoSEQ multiplex PCR, and TCRdb holds only the in-frame ones, with some missing. The sample lists 11,000 to 15,000 clones, over 70% occurring once. Sequencing used peripheral blood mononuclear cells (PBMCs). These receptors were collected from a boy aged 10-17 years.

The rearrangement links TRBV5-1 to TRBJ2-7; 14 bases are a match to TRBD2. This CDR3 region has 20 residues. CDR1 is SGHRS, CDR2 YFSETQ, per germline. Losses at the gene ends were 0 bases for V and 0 bases for J; bases not matched to a gene: 11. Here the CDR3 DNA reads TGCGCCAGCAGCTTGGCCCCCCCGGGACTAGCGGGGGTCTTCTCCTACGAGCAGTACTTC. Residues: CASSLAPPGLAGVFSYEQYF. The whole variable domain, remainder taken from reference TRBV5-1 and TRBJ2-7, is KAGVTQTPRYLIKTRGQQVTLSCSPISGHRSVSWYQQTPGQGLQFLFEYFSETQRNKGNFPGRFSGRQFSNSRSEMNVSTLELGDSALYLCASSLAPPGLAGVFSYEQYFGPGTRLTVT.

This chain connects TRBV18 to TRBJ2-7, with 7 nucleotides matching TRBD1. Germline V gene data show CDR1 as KGHSH and CDR2 as LQKENI. The junction had 3 bases not matched to a gene; V was cut back by 2 bases and J by 2 bases. This CDR3 contains 14 residues. The CDR3 spells CASSPKGTAYEQYF. CDR3 coding DNA: TGTGCCAGCTCACCAAAAGGGACAGCCTACGAGCAGTACTTC. The whole variable domain, remainder taken from reference TRBV18 and TRBJ2-7, is NAGVMQNPRHLVRRRGQEARLRCSPMKGHSHVYWYRQLPEEGLKFMVYLQKENIIDESGMPKERFSAEFPKEGPSILRIQQVVRGDSAAYFCASSPKGTAYEQYFGPGTRLTVT.

CDR3: CAWSDPPLTIGEQFF. In DNA form, the CDR3 reads TGTGCCTGGAGCGACCCACCTTTGACAATCGGTGAGCAGTTCTTC. The chain links TRBV30 to TRBJ2-1; no definite D call. The CDR3 has 15 amino acids. Deletions cut 3 bases from V and 9 bases from J, with 21 bases between. Germline CDR1 and CDR2: GTSNPN and SVGIG (reference sequence).

This clone was detected only a few times. Written as DNA, the CDR3 is TGTGCCAGCAGCTTGTGGGGAGTCCCTTCCTACGAGCAGTACTTC. It translates to CASSLWGVPSYEQYF. The gene calls are TRBV5-5 and TRBJ2-7; possibly TRBD2 for D (5 bases). Deletions cut 1 base from V and 1 base from J, with 12 bases between. CDR1 SGHKS and CDR2 YYEKEE come from the germline V gene (reference sequence). This CDR3 is 15 amino acids long.

The rearrangement joins TRBV6-5 to TRBJ1-2; TRBD1 might be the D (6 bases). Germline loops: CDR1 MNHEY, CDR2 SVGAGI. The CDR3 totals 14 residues. V shed 2 bases and J shed 7 bases, with 14 bases lying between them. The DNA of the CDR3 is TGTGCCAGCAGTTACGAGACAGGACCCTCTGGCTACACCTTC. This sequence encodes CASSYETGPSGYTF.

The chain combines TRBV7-9 with TRBJ1-6; D is ambiguous. The CDR3 has 12 amino acids. CDR1 is SEHNR, CDR2 FQNEAQ, per germline (reference sequence). Trimming removed 4 bases from V and 11 bases from J, with 9 bases in between. CDR3 residues: CASSSSSAPLHF. DNA of the CDR3: TGTGCCAGCAGCTCTTCGTCCGCACCCCTCCACTTT.

This clone was seen once. This chain connects TRBV28 to TRBJ2-5, with TRBD2 matching 7 bases. After removal of 8 bases from V and 5 bases from J, the junction contained 14 bases not matched to a gene. This CDR3 contains 15 residues. Germline CDR1 MDHEN, CDR2 SYDVKM. The CDR3 loop is CASFSPLAVRETQYF. The CDR3 DNA is TGTGCCAGCTTCTCTCCCCTAGCGGTCCGCGAGACCCAGTACTTC.

This CDR3 is CASSLGDSLTAHSGNTIYF. DNA of the CDR3: TGCGCCAGCAGCTTGGGGGACTCCTTGACAGCCCACTCTGGAAACACCATATATTTT. The chain couples TRBV5-1 to TRBJ1-3, with D tentatively TRBD1 (5 bases). Trimming took off 0 bases at V and 0 bases at J, with 19 bases between the two ends. The CDR3 is made up of 19 amino acids. Germline V gives CDR1 SGHRS, CDR2 YFSETQ.

In its sample, this clone is medium-sized. The rearrangement uses TRBV9 and TRBJ2-2; D uncertain. The CDR3 is 13 amino acids. V was trimmed by 1 base and J by 0 bases, leaving 1 base between them. The germline gives CDR1 SGDLS, CDR2 YYNGEE. CDR3 amino acids: CASSVTNTGELFF. DNA for the CDR3: TGTGCCAGCAGCGTAACGAACACCGGGGAGCTGTTTTTT.

This clone came up a few times. V and J are TRBV9 and TRBJ2-5, with 7 bases aligning to TRBD1. Trimming cost V 0 bases and J 4 bases; bases outside gene matches: 6. This CDR3 spans 15 amino acids. Looked up from germline, CDR1 is SGDLS and CDR2 is YYNGEE. In DNA, the CDR3 is TGTGCCAGCAGCGTAGGCGCTACAGGGGTAGAGACCCAGTACTTC. Protein: CASSVGATGVETQYF. The complete variable domain, with remaining parts taken from reference TRBV9 and TRBJ2-5, reads DSGVTQTPKHLITATGQRVTLRCSPRSGDLSVYWYQQSLDQGLQFLIQYYNGEERAKGNILERFSAQQFPDLHSELNLSSLELGDSALYFCASSVGATGVETQYFGPGTRLLVL.

The CDR3 DNA sequence: TGTGCCAGCAGCCGGACAGGGGACCCCACAGATACGCAGTATTTT. It translates to CASSRTGDPTDTQYF. The chain uses TRBV4-2 and TRBJ2-3, with 9 bases lining up with TRBD1. The CDR3 loop spans 15 amino acids. CDR1 is LGHNA and CDR2 is YNFKEQ in the germline V gene. The V segment lost 4 bases and the J segment 2 bases; nucleotides outside the gene matches: 4.

The chain employs TRBV10-1 and TRBJ2-7; TRBD2 agrees at 12 bases. CDR3 length equals 15 residues. V lost 5 bases and J lost 4; bases outside the gene matches: 6. Looked up from germline, CDR1 is WNHNN and CDR2 is SYGVQD (reference sequence). The CDR3 sequence is CASSPLAGGWYEQYF. In DNA form, the CDR3 reads TGCGCCAGCAGTCCACTAGCGGGAGGTTGGTACGAGCAGTACTTC.

CDR3 amino acids: CASSSSLLAGGGETQYF. In DNA, the CDR3 is TGTGCCAGCAGCTCCTCCTTACTAGCGGGAGGCGGGGAGACCCAGTACTTC. The chain links TRBV13 to TRBJ2-5; 12 nucleotides agree with TRBD2. After removal of 4 bases from V and 5 bases from J, the junction contained 11 bases not matched to a gene. The CDR3 spans 17 residues. Germline CDR1 reads PRHDT; CDR2 reads FYEKMQ (reference sequence).

This chain joins TRBV5-1 and TRBJ1-1; unclear D gene. Trimming removed 4 bases at V and 0 bases at J, with 13 bases between. Germline CDR1 and CDR2: SGHRS and YFSETQ. This CDR3 comprises 15 residues. This CDR3 is CASSPRQVLNTEAFF. CDR3 sequence (DNA): TGCGCCAGCAGCCCCCGGCAGGTTTTGAACACTGAAGCTTTCTTT.

The rearrangement links TRBV7-8 to TRBJ2-7; 7 nucleotides align to TRBD1. With V trimmed by 5 bases and J by 9 bases, 10 bases remained unmatched. The CDR3 consists of 13 residues. Germline-derived CDR1 and CDR2 are SGHVS and FQNEAQ. The CDR3 nucleotides read TGTGCCAGCAGCAACCGGGACAGCCCGCGGCAGTACTTC. Its protein is CASSNRDSPRQYF.

The chain uses TRBV5-1 and TRBJ2-7, with a tentative D call TRBD1 (6 bases). This CDR3 has 12 amino acids. Germline CDR1 is SGHRS and CDR2 is YFSETQ. The V end lost 5 bases, the J end lost 6 bases, and 12 bases lay between the germline ends. The CDR3 is CASSYTGSEQYF. The CDR3 DNA follows: TGCGCCAGCAGTTACACAGGGAGCGAGCAGTACTTC.

The chain is built from TRBV28 and TRBJ1-2, with D unresolved. There are 14 residues in the CDR3. Per the germline V gene, CDR1 is MDHEN and CDR2 is SYDVKM. Trimming took 6 bases from V and 5 from J, leaving 16 bases between them. CDR3 nucleotide sequence: TGTGCCAGCAGAAACTACCGACTCCATTATGGCTACACCTTC. Translating gives CASRNYRLHYGYTF.

The chain recombines TRBV18 with TRBJ2-3; D is uncertain. From germline, CDR1 is KGHSH and CDR2 LQKENI. V was pared by 5 bases and J by 0 bases, with 3 bases between. This CDR3 has 12 amino acids. The CDR3 nucleotides read TGTGCCAGCTCAGAGAGCACAGATACGCAGTATTTT. Its translation is CASSESTDTQYF.

V is TRBV7-9 and J is TRBJ2-3; D remains ambiguous. The V gene's germline CDR1 is SEHNR and CDR2 FQNEAQ (reference sequence). V lost 5 bases and J 2 bases, leaving 5 bases between the germline ends. The CDR3 extends over 12 amino acids. DNA for the CDR3: TGTGCCAGCAGCCCCTCCACAGATACGCAGTATTTT. It codes for CASSPSTDTQYF.

The genes are TRBV18 and TRBJ1-1; 7 bases map to TRBD1. Trimming cost V 3 bases and J 6 bases; bases outside gene matches: 7. The germline V gene encodes CDR1 KGHSH and CDR2 LQKENI. This CDR3 is 14 amino acids long. The CDR3 bases are TGTGCCAGCTCACCCCACCGGGACAGTCCTGAAGCTTTCTTT. Translation gives CASSPHRDSPEAFF.

There are a few counts of this clone. V usage is TRBV6-6 and J usage is TRBJ2-7; D gene ambiguous. Germline V gene sequence: CDR1 MNHNY, CDR2 SVGAGI (reference sequence). This CDR3 is 13 amino acids long. V lost 5 bases and J lost 5, with 13 bases in between. The CDR3 DNA sequence: TGTGCCAGCAGTCTATTAGGGTACCACGAGCAGTACTTC. Translating it yields CASSLLGYHEQYF.

The chain couples TRBV5-8 to TRBJ1-4; the D is unclear. Germline V lookup: CDR1 SGHTS, CDR2 YDEGEE. CDR3 length equals 19 residues. V lost 0 bases to trimming and J lost 0 bases, with 18 bases between them. The CDR3 is CASSLDRGRLFSTNEKLFF. The CDR3 nucleotides read TGTGCCAGCAGCTTGGATCGGGGTCGCTTATTTTCAACTAATGAAAAACTGTTTTTT. Drawing the rest from reference TRBV5-8 and TRBJ1-4, the complete variable domain is EAGVTQSPTHLIKTRGQQATLRCSPISGHTSVYWYQQALGLGLQFLLWYDEGEERNRGNFPPRFSGRQFPNYSSELNVNALELEDSALYLCASSLDRGRLFSTNEKLFFGSGTQLSVL.

The V and J genes are TRBV21-1 and TRBJ2-3; TRBD2 is the table's D call and was not checked against the DNA. TRBV21-1 corresponds to a pseudogene. The CDR3 extends over 14 amino acids. The CDR3 nucleotides read TGTGCCAGCAGGCCCGGGAGCTTCACAGATACGCAGTATTTT. As protein: CASRPGSFTDTQYF.

The chain employs TRBV7-6 and TRBJ2-5, with 13 bases identical to TRBD2. CDR3 length: 15 amino acids. J lost 4 bases, V lost 5 bases, and 4 bases had no gene match. The germline gives CDR1 SGHVS, CDR2 FNYEAQ. The CDR3 DNA follows: TGTGCCAGCAGCCGAGGGACTAGCGGGACAGAGACCCAGTACTTC. Translated: CASSRGTSGTETQYF.

V gene TRBV18 combines with J gene TRBJ2-5; 14 bases map to TRBD2. Germline CDR1 and CDR2: KGHSH and LQKENI. V shed 2 bases and J 1 base; nucleotides not matched to a gene: 6. The CDR3 is 18 amino acids. The chain's CDR3 is CASSPAVGLAGGQETQYF. The CDR3 coding sequence is TGTGCCAGCTCACCAGCGGTTGGACTAGCGGGGGGCCAAGAGACCCAGTACTTC.

This clone has a handful of counts. The chain links TRBV7-8 to TRBJ2-2; possibly TRBD1 for D (5 bases). Trimming cost V 0 bases and J 2 bases, with 13 bases left between them. Germline V gene data show CDR1 as SGHVS and CDR2 as FQNEAQ. This CDR3 region has 17 residues. CDR3 loop: CASSLATLGPNTGELFF. CDR3 nucleotides: TGTGCCAGCAGCTTAGCCACGTTGGGGCCAAACACCGGGGAGCTGTTTTTT. The entire variable domain, with the rest obtained from reference TRBV7-8 and TRBJ2-2, is as follows: GAGVSQSPRYKVAKRGQDVALRCDPISGHVSLFWYQQALGQGPEFLTYFQNEAQLDKSGLPSDRFFAERPEGSVSTLKIQRTQQEDSAVYLCASSLATLGPNTGELFFGEGSRLTVL.

This clone showed up just once. V usage is TRBV6-1 and J usage is TRBJ1-3, with 7 bases fitting TRBD1. The length of the CDR3 is 15 residues. The ends lost 1 base at V and 4 bases at J; junction bases unmatched: 4. Germline CDR1 is MNHNS and CDR2 is SASEGT. CDR3 nucleotides: TGTGCCAGCAGTGAAGGGAGGGGGCCCGGAAACACCATATATTTT. This sequence encodes CASSEGRGPGNTIYF.

The chain has TRBV5-4 and TRBJ1-4; 10 bases match TRBD1. The CDR3 sequence is 14 residues long. CDR1 is SGHNT, CDR2 YYREEE, per germline (reference sequence). After removal of 4 bases from V and 5 bases from J, the junction contained 2 bases not matched to a gene. The CDR3 DNA follows: TGTGCCAGCAGCCTGGACAGGGGGAATGAAAAACTGTTTTTT. Translation gives CASSLDRGNEKLFF.